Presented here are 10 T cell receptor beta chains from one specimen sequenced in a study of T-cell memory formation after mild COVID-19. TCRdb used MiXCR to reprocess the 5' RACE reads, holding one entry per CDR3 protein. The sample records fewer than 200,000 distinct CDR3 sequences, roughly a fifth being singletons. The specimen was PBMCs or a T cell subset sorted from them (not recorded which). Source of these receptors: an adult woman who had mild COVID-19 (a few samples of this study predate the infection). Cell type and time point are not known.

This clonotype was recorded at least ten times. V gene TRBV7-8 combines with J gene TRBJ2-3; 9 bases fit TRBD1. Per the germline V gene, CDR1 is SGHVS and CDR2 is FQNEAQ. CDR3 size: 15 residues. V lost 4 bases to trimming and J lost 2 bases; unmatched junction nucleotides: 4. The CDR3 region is CASSSGTGFTDTQYF. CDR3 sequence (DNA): TGTGCCAGCAGCTCCGGGACAGGGTTCACAGATACGCAGTATTTT.

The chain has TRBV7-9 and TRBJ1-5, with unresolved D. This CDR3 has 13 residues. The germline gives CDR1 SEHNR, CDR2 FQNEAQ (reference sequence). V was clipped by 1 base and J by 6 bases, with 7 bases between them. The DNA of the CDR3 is TGTGCCAGCAGCTTAGACGGTACTCAGCCCCAGCATTTT. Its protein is CASSLDGTQPQHF.

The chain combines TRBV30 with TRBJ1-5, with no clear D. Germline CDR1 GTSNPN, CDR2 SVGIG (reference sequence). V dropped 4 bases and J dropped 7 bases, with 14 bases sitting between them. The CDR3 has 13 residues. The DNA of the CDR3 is TGTGCCTGGACACGGGTGAATGGGCAGCCCCAGCATTTT. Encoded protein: CAWTRVNGQPQHF. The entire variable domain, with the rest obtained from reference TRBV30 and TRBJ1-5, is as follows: SQTIHQWPATLVQPVGSPLSLECTVEGTSNPNLYWYRQAAGRGLQLLFYSVGIGQISSEVPQNLSASRPQDRQFILSSKKLLLSDSGFYLCAWTRVNGQPQHFGDGTRLSIL.

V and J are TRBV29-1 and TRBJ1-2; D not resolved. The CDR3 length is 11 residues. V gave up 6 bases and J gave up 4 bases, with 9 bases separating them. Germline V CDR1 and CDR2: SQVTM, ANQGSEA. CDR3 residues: CSVREAYGYTF. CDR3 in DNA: TGCAGCGTCCGGGAGGCCTATGGCTACACCTTC.

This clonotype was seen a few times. The CDR3 region has the DNA TGTGCCAGCAGCTTCTTAACAGCGGAAGAGACCCAGTACTTC. Protein product: CASSFLTAEETQYF. The V call is TRBV5-6, the J call TRBJ2-5, with D possibly TRBD2 on 5 matching bases. CDR3 length: 14 amino acids. V was trimmed by 2 bases and J by 3 bases, leaving 11 bases between them. Per the germline V gene, CDR1 is SGHDT and CDR2 is YYEEEE.

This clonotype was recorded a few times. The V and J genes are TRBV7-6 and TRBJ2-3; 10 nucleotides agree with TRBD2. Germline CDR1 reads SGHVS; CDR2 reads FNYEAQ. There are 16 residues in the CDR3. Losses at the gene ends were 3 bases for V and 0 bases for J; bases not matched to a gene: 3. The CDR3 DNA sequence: TGTGCCAGCAGCTTCGGACTAGCGGATAGCACAGATACGCAGTATTTT. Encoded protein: CASSFGLADSTDTQYF.

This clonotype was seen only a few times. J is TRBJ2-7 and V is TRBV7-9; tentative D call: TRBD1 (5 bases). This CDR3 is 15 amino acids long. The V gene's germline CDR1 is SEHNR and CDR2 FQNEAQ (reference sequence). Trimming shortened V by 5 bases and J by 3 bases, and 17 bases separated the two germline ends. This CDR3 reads CASSTPTSQDYEQYF. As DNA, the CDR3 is TGTGCCAGCAGCACACCGACCTCACAGGACTACGAGCAGTACTTC.

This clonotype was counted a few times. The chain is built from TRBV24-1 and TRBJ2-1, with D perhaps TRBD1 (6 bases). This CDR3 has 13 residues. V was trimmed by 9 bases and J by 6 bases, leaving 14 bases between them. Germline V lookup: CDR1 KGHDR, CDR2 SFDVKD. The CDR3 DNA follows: TGTGCCACCCGAGGGGGAGTATCCAATGAGCAGTTCTTC. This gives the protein CATRGGVSNEQFF.

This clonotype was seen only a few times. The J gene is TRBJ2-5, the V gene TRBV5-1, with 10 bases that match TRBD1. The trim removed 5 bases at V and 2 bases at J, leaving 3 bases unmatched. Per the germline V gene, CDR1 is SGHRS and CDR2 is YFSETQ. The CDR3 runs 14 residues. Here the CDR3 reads CASRTGGRQETQYF. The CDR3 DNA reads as TGCGCCAGCAGGACAGGGGGCCGACAAGAGACCCAGTACTTC. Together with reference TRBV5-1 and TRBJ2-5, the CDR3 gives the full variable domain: KAGVTQTPRYLIKTRGQQVTLSCSPISGHRSVSWYQQTPGQGLQFLFEYFSETQRNKGNFPGRFSGRQFSNSRSEMNVSTLELGDSALYLCASRTGGRQETQYFGPGTRLLVL.

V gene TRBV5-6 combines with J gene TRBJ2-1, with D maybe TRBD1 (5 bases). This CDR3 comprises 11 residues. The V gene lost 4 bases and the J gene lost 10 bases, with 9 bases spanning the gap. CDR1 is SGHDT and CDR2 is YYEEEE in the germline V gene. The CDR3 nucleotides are TGTGCCAGCAGCCTACAGGTCGAGCAGTTCTTC. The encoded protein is CASSLQVEQFF.